This TCR beta chain comes out of a study of control samples from healthy donors and cancer patients. Some clones are missing from TCRdb's copy, which holds only in-frame ones; the method was immunoSEQ multiplex PCR. In the table there are about 120,000 clones, approximately 90% of which are singletons. V was shortened by 3 bases and J by 3 bases, with 8 bases between the two germline ends. CDR3 length equals 13 residues. This chain uses TRBV12-3 or TRBV12-4 with TRBJ2-5, with a weak D call TRBD2 (5 bases). The specimen was PBMCs. The clonotype was recovered from a woman aged 50 to 65 with colorectal cancer. CDR3 DNA sequence: TGTGCCAGCAGTTTTCGGCGGGAAGAGACCCAGTACTTC. It encodes CASSFRREETQYF.